This T cell receptor (beta chain) was sequenced during a study of graft-versus-host responses after intestinal transplantation. To note about this clone: Its antigen is as yet unknown.

TCRdb's table, derived via immunoSEQ multiplex PCR, lists solely in-frame clones and lacks some. The top ten clones hold roughly 2% of a sample with more than 85,000 clones, about 93% of them seen once. The V end was cut by 0 bases, the J end by 1 base, with 8 bases between. The germline CDR1 and CDR2 sequences are SGDLS and YYNGEE. The CDR3 has 14 residues. V gene TRBV9 combines with J gene TRBJ2-7; the D is unclear. Source: unstimulated CD8+ T cells sorted from spleen or lymph node cells, taken before intestinal transplant. The TCR sequence derives from a human donor who received an intestinal transplant. The DNA for the CDR3 is TGTGCCAGCAGCGTAGGAGGCCCATCCTACGAGCAGTACTTC. As protein: CASSVGGPSYEQYF.